This T cell receptor (beta chain) was documented in a study of identical twins. Findings and caveats of the study: Models predicted less out-of-frame TCR alpha sharing in monozygotic twins than was found. Out-of-frame alpha sequences common to twins exhibited an excess of low generation probability. Cord blood's abundant beta clonotypes had fewer insertions, unlike memory repertoires.

A universal primer site was incorporated via template switching, and the cDNA contained unique molecular identifiers. A single record per CDR3 protein comes from TCRdb applying MiXCR to the 5' RACE reads. The repertoire holds under 350,000 distinct CDR3 sequences, with roughly 10% as singletons. The junction had 6 bases not matched to a gene; V was cut back by 6 bases and J by 6 bases. Per the germline V gene, CDR1 is MNHEY and CDR2 is SMNVEV (reference sequence). There are 14 residues in the CDR3. As to this clonotype: Its antigen remains unknown.

Separately, the same data were catalogued under a study of yellow fever vaccine responses in identical twins.

The sample was CD8+ T cells sorted from blood. The clonotype was recovered from a woman younger than 35 in good health. The V gene is TRBV27, the J gene TRBJ2-1; 9 bases are a match to TRBD2. CDR3 sequence (DNA): TGTGCCAGCAGGTGGGAAGCGGGAGGCAATGAGCAGTTCTTC. Translated: CASRWEAGGNEQFF.